What follows are 11 T cell receptor beta chains derived from one specimen sequenced in a study of cytomegalovirus exposure and HLA in healthy donors. The method was immunoSEQ multiplex PCR; TCRdb's version includes in-frame clones alone and lacks a portion of them. Among hundreds of thousands of clones listed, around 86% were seen once. The specimen was PBMCs. The receptor set was obtained from a woman aged 18-29 years in good health and CMV-seronegative.

The chain couples TRBV27 to TRBJ1-1, with 7 bases fitting TRBD1. The trim removed 5 bases at V and 0 bases at J, leaving 6 bases unmatched. The CDR3 runs to 15 residues. Germline CDR1 and CDR2: MNHEY and SMNVEV (reference sequence). The CDR3 DNA follows: TGTGCCAGCAGTGCAGGGGGAGCTTTGAACACTGAAGCTTTCTTT. Translated, it gives CASSAGGALNTEAFF.

The rearrangement uses TRBV9 and TRBJ1-1; 10 positions match TRBD1. The length of the CDR3 is 14 residues. V shed 4 bases, J shed 6 bases, and the junction held 6 bases outside the gene matches. Germline CDR1 reads SGDLS; CDR2 reads YYNGEE. CDR3 sequence (DNA): TGTGCCAGCAGCTCACGACAGGGGGCTGCTGAAGCTTTCTTT. The encoded protein is CASSSRQGAAEAFF.

The V gene is TRBV28, the J gene TRBJ2-3; TRBD2 matches 10 bases. The germline CDR1 and CDR2 sequences are MDHEN and SYDVKM. V lost 4 bases, J lost 3 bases, and 4 bases stayed unmatched. This CDR3 is 15 amino acids long. DNA of the CDR3: TGTGCCAGCAGTTCCGGGACTAGCGAGACAGATACGCAGTATTTT. This translates into CASSSGTSETDTQYF.

The rearrangement links TRBV6-5 to TRBJ1-2, with 7 nucleotides matching TRBD1. CDR3 size: 15 residues. The J segment lost 2 bases and the V segment lost 5 bases, leaving 8 bases of the junction unmatched. Germline V gene lookup returns CDR1 MNHEY and CDR2 SVGAGI. The CDR3 region is CASSATGQANYGYTF. In DNA form, the CDR3 reads TGTGCCAGCAGTGCGACAGGGCAAGCGAACTATGGCTACACCTTC.

The V and J genes are TRBV27 and TRBJ1-1, with a possible D match to TRBD1 (6 bases). This CDR3 has 14 residues. V lost 3 bases, J lost 1 base, and 9 bases lay in between. Germline values: CDR1 MNHEY, CDR2 SMNVEV (reference sequence). CDR3 protein: CASSFLGQNTEAFF. DNA of the CDR3: TGTGCCAGCAGTTTCCTGGGACAGAACACTGAAGCTTTCTTT.

The genes are TRBV30 and TRBJ1-5; no definite D call. The CDR3 spans 16 residues. V was shortened by 3 bases and J by 0 bases, with 15 bases between the two germline ends. Germline assignment: CDR1 GTSNPN and CDR2 SVGIG (reference sequence). CDR3 region: CAWSSKWANSNQPQHF. The DNA of the CDR3 is TGTGCCTGGAGCTCCAAGTGGGCTAATAGCAATCAGCCCCAGCATTTT.

This clone appeared a few times. This rearrangement joins TRBV29-1 to TRBJ1-2; D is unclear. This CDR3 is built from 9 residues. Trimming shortened V by 4 bases and J by 8 bases, and 5 bases separated the two germline ends. CDR1 and CDR2 from the germline V gene are SQVTM and ANQGSEA. CDR3 sequence (DNA): TGCAGCGTTGGCGGCGGCTACACCTTC. Amino acids: CSVGGGYTF.

The V gene is TRBV5-1, the J gene TRBJ1-2, with 9 nucleotides matching TRBD1. V gave up 6 bases and J gave up 6 bases; unmatched junction bases: 12. CDR3 size: 15 residues. Germline V gives CDR1 SGHRS, CDR2 YFSETQ. CDR3 sequence (DNA): TGCGCCAGCAACGAAACCCCCGGGACAGGGCATGGCTACACCTTC. Its protein is CASNETPGTGHGYTF.

V and J are TRBV29-1 and TRBJ2-3, with TRBD2 matching over 9 bases. The CDR3 extends over 14 amino acids. The germline V gene has CDR1 SQVTM and CDR2 ANQGSEA. J lost 0 bases, V lost 6 bases, and 4 bases had no gene match. CDR3 sequence reads: CSVGLAISTDTQYF. In DNA form, the CDR3 reads TGCAGCGTGGGACTAGCAATTAGCACAGATACGCAGTATTTT.

CDR3 bases: TGTGCCAGTAGCTTGACAGTTACCTACGAGCAGTACTTC. Its translation: CASSLTVTYEQYF. V gene TRBV19 combines with J gene TRBJ2-7; tentatively, D is TRBD1 (5 bases). The CDR3 length is 13 residues. Trimming left V 6 bases short and J 2 bases short, with 11 bases between. CDR1 and CDR2 (germline): LNHDA, SQIVND (reference sequence).

This clone appeared once. The rearrangement uses TRBV4-1 and TRBJ2-7; the match to TRBD2 covers 9 bases. The CDR3 is 15 amino acids. The trim removed 1 base at V and 4 bases at J, leaving 5 bases unmatched. Germline V gives CDR1 MGHRA, CDR2 YSYEKL. CDR3 nucleotides: TGCGCCAGCAGCCAAGGGGGACTAGCACCGTACGAGCAGTACTTC. It translates to CASSQGGLAPYEQYF.